These 14 T cell receptor beta chains were all obtained from the same sample, sequenced in a study of control samples from healthy donors and cancer patients. Method: immunoSEQ multiplex PCR; TCRdb's copy keeps in-frame clones and lacks some. This table has about 59,000 clones, under 95% appearing once. Sequencing input: PBMCs. All receptors derive from a man aged 40-55 years with colorectal cancer.

V and J are TRBV2 and TRBJ2-1; 10 bases are a match to TRBD2. There are 13 residues in the CDR3. J was trimmed by 8 bases and V by 6 bases; bases with no gene match: 4. Germline loops: CDR1 SNHLY, CDR2 FYNNEI. The CDR3 reads CASSVAGGYEQFF. CDR3 in DNA: TGTGCCAGCAGCGTAGCGGGGGGATATGAGCAGTTCTTC.

The rearrangement links TRBV7-9 to TRBJ2-7, with 7 bases matching TRBD1. The CDR3 covers 13 residues. The germline V gene has CDR1 SEHNR and CDR2 FQNEAQ (reference sequence). Trimming removed 6 bases from V and 0 bases from J; junction bases left unmatched: 2. DNA of the CDR3: TGTGCCAGCAGTCGGGACAGCTCCTACGAGCAGTACTTC. Protein: CASSRDSSYEQYF.

In its sample, this clone was seen once. The V gene is TRBV29-1, the J gene TRBJ1-1; 9 positions match TRBD1. The CDR3 spans 13 residues. V lost 5 bases and J lost 1; bases outside the gene matches: 2. From germline, CDR1 is SQVTM and CDR2 ANQGSEA. CDR3 in amino acids: CSVTTGGNTEAFF. The CDR3 region has the DNA TGCAGCGTTACGACAGGGGGGAACACTGAAGCTTTCTTT.

This rearrangement joins TRBV6-2 or TRBV6-3 to TRBJ2-5; TRBD2 agrees at 8 bases. V was clipped by 5 bases and J by 4 bases; unmatched bases: 6. The CDR3 loop spans 14 amino acids. Germline assignment: CDR1 MNHEY and CDR2 SVGEGT. CDR3 residues: CASSPGGMRETQYF. The CDR3, as DNA: TGTGCCAGCAGTCCGGGGGGGATGAGAGAGACCCAGTACTTC.

Written as DNA, the CDR3 is TGTGCCTGGAGTGGCGGGACAGGCAATCAGCCCCAGCATTTT. This translates into CAWSGGTGNQPQHF. The gene calls are TRBV30 and TRBJ1-5, with 7 bases matching TRBD1. This CDR3 has 14 amino acids. The ends lost 1 base at V and 2 bases at J; junction bases unmatched: 2. CDR1 is GTSNPN and CDR2 is SVGIG in the germline V gene (reference sequence). The whole variable domain, remainder taken from reference TRBV30 and TRBJ1-5, is SQTIHQWPATLVQPVGSPLSLECTVEGTSNPNLYWYRQAAGRGLQLLFYSVGIGQISSEVPQNLSASRPQDRQFILSSKKLLLSDSGFYLCAWSGGTGNQPQHFGDGTRLSIL.

The chain joins TRBV11-3 to TRBJ1-1, with a possible D match to TRBD1 (6 bases). The CDR3 sequence is 13 residues long. CDR1 and CDR2 (germline): SGHNT, YENEEA. The V end was cut by 5 bases, the J end by 7 bases, with 14 bases between. The CDR3 loop is CASSPGEGGEAFF. The CDR3, as DNA: TGTGCCAGCAGCCCAGGGGAGGGGGGTGAAGCTTTCTTT.

The chain combines TRBV19 with TRBJ2-1; no firm D call. V gave up 3 bases and J gave up 5 bases, with 8 bases separating them. Germline CDR1 reads LNHDA; CDR2 reads SQIVND (reference sequence). The CDR3 runs to 13 residues. The CDR3 coding sequence is TGTGCCAGTAGTATTTCGTGGGACAATGAGCAGTTCTTC. This translates into CASSISWDNEQFF.

The chain has TRBV19 and TRBJ2-3, with TRBD2 identical over 11 bases. J was trimmed by 0 bases and V by 2 bases; bases with no gene match: 7. The CDR3 covers 18 residues. Germline loops: CDR1 LNHDA, CDR2 SQIVND (reference sequence). The chain's CDR3 is CASSILLAGGRSTDTQYF. DNA of the CDR3: TGTGCCAGTAGTATACTGCTAGCGGGGGGACGAAGCACAGATACGCAGTATTTT.

The J gene is TRBJ2-3, the V gene TRBV5-1, with D possibly being TRBD1 or TRBD2 (7 bases each). There are 15 residues in the CDR3. V gave up 4 bases and J gave up 5 bases, with 17 bases separating them. The V gene's germline CDR1 is SGHRS and CDR2 YFSETQ. DNA for the CDR3: TGCGCCAGCAGCCCCCAGGGGGGGGCTAAAGATACGCAGTATTTT. Its translation is CASSPQGGAKDTQYF.

The V and J genes are TRBV5-4 and TRBJ1-1; no firm D call. V was pared by 4 bases and J by 0 bases, with 16 bases between. The CDR3 has 16 residues. The germline gives CDR1 SGHNT, CDR2 YYREEE (reference sequence). The CDR3 coding sequence is TGTGCCAGCAGCCACCAAGCACGGCAGCTGAACACTGAAGCTTTCTTT. As protein: CASSHQARQLNTEAFF.

The chain combines TRBV5-1 with TRBJ1-3, with no clear D. The V end lost 0 bases, the J end lost 0 bases, and 10 bases lay between the germline ends. The CDR3 extends over 16 amino acids. The V gene's germline CDR1 is SGHRS and CDR2 YFSETQ. For the CDR3, the DNA is TGCGCCAGCAGCTTGGCTTTGCAGATCTCTGGAAACACCATATATTTT. It translates to CASSLALQISGNTIYF. Looking up the rest from reference TRBV5-1 and TRBJ1-3 gives the full variable domain: KAGVTQTPRYLIKTRGQQVTLSCSPISGHRSVSWYQQTPGQGLQFLFEYFSETQRNKGNFPGRFSGRQFSNSRSEMNVSTLELGDSALYLCASSLALQISGNTIYFGEGSWLTVV.

The CDR3: CSVEGGPLNTEAFF. CDR3 sequence (DNA): TGCAGCGTTGAAGGTGGACCTTTGAACACTGAAGCTTTCTTT. The V call is TRBV29-1, the J call TRBJ1-1; no clear D gene. CDR3 length: 14 residues. CDR1 and CDR2 (germline): SQVTM, ANQGSEA. Trimming took off 1 base at V and 0 bases at J, with 9 bases between the two ends.

The V gene is TRBV28, the J gene TRBJ1-1; D is possibly TRBD1 (5 bases). This CDR3 is built from 11 residues. V lost 1 base, J lost 11 bases, and 8 bases lay in between. CDR1 is MDHEN and CDR2 is SYDVKM in the germline V gene. CDR3: CASSLLGAAFF. The CDR3 nucleotides read TGTGCCAGCAGTTTATTAGGGGCTGCTTTCTTT. Full variable domain (outside the CDR3, taken from reference TRBV28 and TRBJ1-1): DVKVTQSSRYLVKRTGEKVFLECVQDMDHENMFWYRQDPGLGLRLIYFSYDVKMKEKGDIPEGYSVSREKKERFSLILESASTNQTSMYLCASSLLGAAFFGQGTRLTVV.

J is TRBJ2-5 and V is TRBV12-3 or TRBV12-4; no clear D. The germline V and J ends were trimmed by 3 bases and 5 bases, with 10 bases remaining between them. This CDR3 contains 13 residues. CDR3 loop: CASSLVGYETQYF. The DNA for the CDR3 is TGTGCCAGCAGTTTGGTAGGGTATGAGACCCAGTACTTC.